The clone carrying this T cell receptor beta chain was recorded a few times. Seattle enrolled patients during active infection and tracked them longitudinally. Methods used by the authors: Estimated nucleated cell counts came from reference gene primer amplification. Sequenced by immunoSEQ multiplex PCR; TCRdb stores in-frame clones only, minus some. Clone size and the V and J calls come from that table; the DNA yielded D and trimming. This table holds under 150,000 clones, 70% to 90% found once. V lost 1 base and J lost 13, with 17 bases in between. The CDR3 extends over 14 amino acids. Germline V gene data show CDR1 as SGHAT and CDR2 as FQNNGV. These data originate in a study of blood T cell repertoires in COVID-19. Looking at the study overall: Acute and convalescent COVID-19 samples came from the United States, Italy and Spain. PBMCs, B-cell-depleted T cells, or T cells were the source of the cDNA or gDNA that made up the material.

The TCR comes from a woman aged 55-69 years with COVID-19, enrolled during active disease. The sequenced material came from peripheral blood. The chain links TRBV11-2 to TRBJ2-1, with D tentatively TRBD2 (7 bases). CDR3 bases: TGTGCCAGCAGCTTAGGGGGGGGGCCGGACACCCAGTTCTTC. Amino acid sequence: CASSLGGGPDTQFF.